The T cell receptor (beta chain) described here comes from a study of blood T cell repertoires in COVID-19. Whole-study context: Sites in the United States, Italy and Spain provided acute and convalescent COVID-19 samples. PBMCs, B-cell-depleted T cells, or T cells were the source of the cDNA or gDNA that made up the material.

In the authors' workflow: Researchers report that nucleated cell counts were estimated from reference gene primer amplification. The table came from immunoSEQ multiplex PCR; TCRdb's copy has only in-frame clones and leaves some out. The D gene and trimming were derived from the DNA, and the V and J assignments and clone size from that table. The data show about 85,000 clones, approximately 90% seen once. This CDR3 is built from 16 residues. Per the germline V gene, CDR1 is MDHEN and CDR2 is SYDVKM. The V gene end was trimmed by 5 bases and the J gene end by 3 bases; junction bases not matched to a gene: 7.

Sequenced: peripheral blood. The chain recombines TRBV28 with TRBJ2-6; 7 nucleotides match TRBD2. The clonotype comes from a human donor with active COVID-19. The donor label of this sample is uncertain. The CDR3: CASSPPGGGGANVLTF. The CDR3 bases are TGTGCCAGCAGTCCCCCCGGCGGGGGTGGGGCCAACGTCCTGACTTTC.